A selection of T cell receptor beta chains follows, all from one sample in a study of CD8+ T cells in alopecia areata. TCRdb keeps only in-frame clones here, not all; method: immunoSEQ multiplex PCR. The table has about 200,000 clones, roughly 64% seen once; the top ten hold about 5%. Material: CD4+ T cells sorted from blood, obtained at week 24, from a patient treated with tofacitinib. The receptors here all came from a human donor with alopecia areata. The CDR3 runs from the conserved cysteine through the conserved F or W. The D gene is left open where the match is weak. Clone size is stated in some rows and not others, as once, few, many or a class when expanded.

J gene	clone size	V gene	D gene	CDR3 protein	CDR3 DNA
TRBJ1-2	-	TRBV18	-	CASSPRGYGYTF	TGTGCCAGCTCACCGAGGGGTTACGGCTACACCTTC
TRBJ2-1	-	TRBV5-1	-	CASSLGLRTSYNEQFF	TGCGCCAGCAGCTTGGGGTTACGGACCTCCTACAATGAGCAGTTCTTC
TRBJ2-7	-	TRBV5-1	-	CASSLGRTIQRAEQYF	TGCGCCAGCAGCTTGGGACGTACAATACAGCGCGCCGAGCAGTACTTC
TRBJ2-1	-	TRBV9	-	CASSPISHEQFF	TGTGCCAGCAGCCCCATATCCCATGAGCAGTTCTTC
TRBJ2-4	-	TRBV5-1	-	CASSLDGGIAKNIQYF	TGCGCCAGCAGCTTGGACGGGGGTATAGCCAAAAACATTCAGTACTTC
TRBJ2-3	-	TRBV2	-	CASRANGGVSDTQYF	TGTGCCAGCAGGGCAAATGGCGGGGTTAGTGATACGCAGTATTTT
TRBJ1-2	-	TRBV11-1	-	CASSLDTRNYGYTF	TGTGCCAGCAGCCTCGACACCAGGAACTATGGCTACACCTTC
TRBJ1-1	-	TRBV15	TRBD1	CATRQGASEAFF	TGTGCCACCAGGCAGGGGGCAAGTGAAGCTTTCTTT
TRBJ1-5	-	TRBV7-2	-	CASTKRGGNQPQHF	TGTGCCAGCACCAAAAGGGGGGGAAATCAGCCCCAGCATTTT
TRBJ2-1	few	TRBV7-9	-	CASSHSSSSPYNEQFF	TGTGCCAGCAGCCACAGTTCAAGCAGTCCCTACAATGAGCAGTTCTTC
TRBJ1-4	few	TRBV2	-	CASSVEKLFF	TGTGCCAGCAGTGTCGAAAAACTGTTTTTT
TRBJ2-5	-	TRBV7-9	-	CASGGETQYF	TGTGCCAGCGGCGGCGAGACCCAGTACTTC
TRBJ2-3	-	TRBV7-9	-	CATRFVADTQYF	TGTGCCACCCGATTTGTAGCAGATACGCAGTATTTT
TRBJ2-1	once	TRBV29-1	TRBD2	CSGGLAGDNEQFF	TGCAGCGGCGGACTAGCGGGAGACAATGAGCAGTTCTTC
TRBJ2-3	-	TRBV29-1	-	CSVEGGPGSTDTQYF	TGCAGCGTTGAAGGGGGGCCGGGGAGCACAGATACGCAGTATTTT
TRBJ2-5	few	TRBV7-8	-	CASSLVRASQETQYF	TGTGCCAGCAGCTTAGTGAGGGCCAGCCAAGAGACCCAGTACTTC